This T cell receptor beta chain was profiled in a study of human T cells and chemical hapten exposure listed by TCRdb under 2021. Study-level background: For sensitization, 2% DPC in acetone was applied to a roughly 2 cm by roughly 2 cm area of upper inner arm skin. Weekly therapeutic DPC doses were additionally applied to the scalp of patients throughout the roughly 23-week study period. Patch testing was performed on the upper back with Finn chambers containing 0.01% DPC, and the patch tests were scored after 6 days according to International Contact Dermatitis Research Group standards. Alopecia areata with under or over 50% scalp involvement, alopecia totalis and alopecia universalis were represented in the patient cohort, which was mostly female. Libraries were combined into a pool for sequencing, and differences in TCR yield between samples came mainly from small differences in library volumes within the pool. In alopecia patients, the study followed how the peripheral blood TCR repertoire changed in vivo over primary and secondary sensitization to diphenylcyclopropenone (DPC), a hapten. Patient blood was sampled pre-sensitization (week 0) and at 2, 6 and about 24 weeks after DPC sensitization. Nearly 30 alopecia patients gave blood for TCR sequencing at one to four time points (pre-sensitization, 2, 6 and 24 weeks).

This clonotype was detected ten times or more. No cognate antigen has been identified for it. Base qualities are missing; no much larger clone stands one base away. V is clipped by 0 bases and J by 8 bases, and the sequence between their germline boundaries is 11 bases long. The CDR3 numbers 14 residues from cysteine through phenylalanine. The retained sequence is limited to the CDR3, 42 bases, with the frame set at the first base. From the germline V gene, CDR1 is SGHTA and CDR2 is FQGNSA. The research as a whole found: Expanded TCRs formed significantly more large CDR3 similarity clusters than pre-sensitization or healthy control sets, consistent with antigen-driven responses. Repeated subsampling changed both the strength of the expansion versus patch-test correlation and the threshold at which the correlation became significant. The number of TCRs above 1 in 1000 frequency did not change with DPC sensitization; there was no evidence of global repertoire structure alterations. Because all patients had alopecia, a presumed autoimmune disease, the immune response of the patients might differ from that of healthy individuals. A positive correlation was found between the number of PT1 expanded TCRs and patch test score, with significance reached at thresholds 8, 16 and 32 but not 4.

The time point tag for this specimen amounts to: pre-sensitization, week 0. The sample's treatment or condition label, in plain terms: therapeutic diphenylcyclopropenone sensitization with weekly scalp DPC. At each patch-test visit, blood was drawn before the patch test was applied. Patients were considered eligible if aged 18 to 70, diagnosed with alopecia and deemed suitable for DPC therapy, and patients were excluded if pregnant. Total RNA was isolated from unfractionated whole blood collected in Tempus Blood RNA tubes. Receptor libraries were prepared by RACE. TCRdb records NextSeq 500 as the sequencer. Library preparation attached unique molecular identifiers to individual cDNA molecules for quantitative, reproducible TCR counting. For every blood RNA sample, sequencing covered both the TCR alpha and TCR beta chains. The authors' analysis ran thus. A median of about 89,000 TCRs per sample was observed, with a range of roughly 20,000 to 700,000. V, J and CDR3 annotation of the TCR reads was carried out using the Decombinator software suite. To make PS versus PT1 abundance plots, every sample was subsampled to the same number of TCRs (28,000). TCRs were defined as expanded if absent before sensitization and observed at least eight times at the 2-week time point. The public reads were run again by TCRdb, first through fastp at Q25 and then through MiXCR, and only productive beta chains were kept. Each entry merges the rows of one CDR3 protein and shows their most common DNA and genes. It is TCRdb's table, rather than the study itself, that gives the V and J calls and clone size. Counted in this sample were roughly 100,000 distinct CDR3 sequences; 10% to 13% of them appeared once. The ten largest clones take up approximately 3.4% of the sample.

The source was whole blood, collected in connection with sensitization to the hapten diphenylcyclopropenone (DPC). This TCR came from a woman aged 55-75 years with alopecia areata. Some clones in this sample may be carry-over from other donors' samples. The rearrangement joined TRBV7-2 to TRBJ2-4; the D gene remains uncertain. The CDR3 in this case is CASSLAADGHIQYF. Read as DNA, the sequence is TGTGCCAGCAGCTTAGCGGCCGACGGGCACATTCAGTACTTC.